The 2 T cell receptor beta chains below come from one sample, sequenced in a study of identical twins. TCRdb reprocessed the 5' RACE reads with MiXCR, giving one entry per CDR3 protein. The data contain roughly 720,000 distinct CDR3 sequences, approximately 18% of them singletons. This sample also appeared in a second study, on T cells expressing NK-cell markers.

Sequenced input: PBMCs. The receptor source for this set is a woman aged 18-29 years in good health.

The chain joins TRBV20-1 to TRBJ2-2; TRBD2 is a possible D gene (5 bases). Looked up from germline, CDR1 is DFQATT and CDR2 is SNEGSKA (reference sequence). The V gene lost 1 base and the J gene lost 3 bases, with 12 bases spanning the gap. The CDR3 has 15 residues. CDR3: CSARATLGYTGELFF. The CDR3 DNA sequence: TGCAGTGCTAGAGCTACACTAGGATACACCGGGGAGCTGTTTTTT.

This clonotype was seen a few times. The V call is TRBV12-3 or TRBV12-4, the J call TRBJ2-7, with D possibly being TRBD2 (6 bases). Trimming cost V 4 bases and J 3 bases, with 19 bases left between them. This CDR3 is 16 amino acids long. The CDR3 reads CASSSPRGRGGYEQYF. CDR3 nucleotide sequence: TGTGCCAGCAGTTCCCCACGGGGAAGGGGAGGCTACGAGCAGTACTTC.